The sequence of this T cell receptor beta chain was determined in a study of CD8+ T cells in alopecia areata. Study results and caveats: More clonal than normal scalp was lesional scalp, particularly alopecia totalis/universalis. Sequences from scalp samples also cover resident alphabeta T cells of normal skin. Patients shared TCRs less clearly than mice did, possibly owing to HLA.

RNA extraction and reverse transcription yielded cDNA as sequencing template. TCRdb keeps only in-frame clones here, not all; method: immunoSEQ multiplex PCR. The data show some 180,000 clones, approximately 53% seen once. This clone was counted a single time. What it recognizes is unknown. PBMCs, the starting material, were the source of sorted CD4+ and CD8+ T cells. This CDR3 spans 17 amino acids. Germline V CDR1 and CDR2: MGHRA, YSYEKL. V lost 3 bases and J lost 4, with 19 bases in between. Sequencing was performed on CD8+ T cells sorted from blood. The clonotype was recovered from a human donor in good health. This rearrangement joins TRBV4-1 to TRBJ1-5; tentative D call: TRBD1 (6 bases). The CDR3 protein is CASSHFPGQFGNQPQHF. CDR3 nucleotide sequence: TGCGCCAGCAGCCACTTCCCGGGACAATTTGGGAATCAGCCCCAGCATTTT.